Following are 22 T cell receptor beta chains from one sample sequenced in a study of lymphopenia after photon versus proton radiotherapy. Assay: immunoSEQ multiplex PCR; the TCRdb copy retains only in-frame clones and omits some. The table records tens of thousands of clones, about 86% of them present only once. The sequences come from peripheral blood, collected from a patient treated with proton-based radiotherapy. The source of these receptors is a woman in her 70s with pancreatic cancer. Some clones in this sample may be carry-over from other donors' samples.

A few counts support this clone. The rearrangement uses TRBV9 and TRBJ2-1; TRBD1 agrees at 9 bases. The CDR3 extends over 15 amino acids. Trimming removed 3 bases from V and 7 bases from J; junction bases left unmatched: 8. CDR1 and CDR2 (germline): SGDLS, YYNGEE. The CDR3 protein is CASSGDRVKGNEQFF. The CDR3 coding sequence is TGTGCCAGCAGCGGGGACAGGGTTAAAGGAAATGAGCAGTTCTTC.

The chain uses TRBV19 and TRBJ2-5; 8 bases are shared with TRBD1. Germline V CDR1 and CDR2: LNHDA, SQIVND (reference sequence). Trimming cost V 3 bases and J 4 bases; bases outside gene matches: 13. CDR3 length equals 17 residues. CDR3 in DNA: TGTGCCAGTAGTATTGGTCGGGCAGGGGGCGATTCAGAGACCCAGTACTTC. It specifies CASSIGRAGGDSETQYF.

The V and J genes are TRBV6-5 and TRBJ2-7; D is ambiguous. Per germline, CDR1 MNHEY and CDR2 SVGAGI. This CDR3 region has 11 residues. The V and J ends lost 6 bases and 2 bases respectively, with 5 bases between them. The CDR3 region has the DNA TGTGCCAGCAGGGAGACCTACGAGCAGTACTTC. Residues: CASRETYEQYF.

The rearrangement uses TRBV11-2 and TRBJ1-3; D is unclear. V was cut by 5 bases and J by 0 bases, with 11 bases left in between. CDR3 size: 15 residues. Germline CDR1 reads SGHAT; CDR2 reads FQNNGV. This chain's CDR3 is CASSERRYSGNTIYF. As DNA, the CDR3 is TGTGCCAGCAGCGAGAGACGGTACTCTGGAAACACCATATATTTT.

The chain joins TRBV9 to TRBJ2-1, with TRBD2 as a possible D gene (5 bases). The CDR3 covers 14 residues. The V and J ends lost 0 bases and 6 bases respectively, with 10 bases between them. Germline lookup yields CDR1 SGDLS and CDR2 YYNGEE. CDR3 in amino acids: CASSVAGMSNEQFF. Here the CDR3 DNA reads TGTGCCAGCAGCGTAGCGGGAATGAGCAATGAGCAGTTCTTC.

The J gene is TRBJ2-1, the V gene TRBV28; 7 positions agree with TRBD2. The germline V gene has CDR1 MDHEN and CDR2 SYDVKM. J lost 0 bases, V lost 5 bases, and 13 bases had no gene match. The CDR3 covers 18 residues. The CDR3 DNA reads as TGTGCCAGCAGTCCCCTGGGGCTAGCGGAAAGCTCCTACAATGAGCAGTTCTTC. It is translated as CASSPLGLAESSYNEQFF.

The gene calls are TRBV11-2 and TRBJ2-5, with 7 bases matching TRBD1. The CDR3 is made up of 13 amino acids. The germline V gene has CDR1 SGHAT and CDR2 FQNNGV. J lost 0 bases, V lost 5 bases, and 0 bases had no gene match. In DNA form, the CDR3 reads TGTGCCAGCAGCGGGACAGACCAAGAGACCCAGTACTTC. Its protein product is CASSGTDQETQYF. Full variable domain (outside the CDR3, taken from reference TRBV11-2 and TRBJ2-5): EAGVAQSPRYKIIEKRQSVAFWCNPISGHATLYWYQQILGQGPKLLIQFQNNGVVDDSQLPKDRFSAERLKGVDSTLKIQPAKLEDSAVYLCASSGTDQETQYFGPGTRLLVL.

CDR3 residues: CAWSVPFWGGDSNQPQHF. CDR3 in DNA: TGTGCCTGGAGTGTCCCCTTTTGGGGAGGAGATAGCAATCAGCCCCAGCATTTT. The chain couples TRBV30 to TRBJ1-5; D remains ambiguous. The germline V gene has CDR1 GTSNPN and CDR2 SVGIG (reference sequence). The CDR3 has 18 residues. Trimming removed 0 bases from V and 0 bases from J, with 18 bases in between. Looking up the rest from reference TRBV30 and TRBJ1-5 gives the full variable domain: SQTIHQWPATLVQPVGSPLSLECTVEGTSNPNLYWYRQAAGRGLQLLFYSVGIGQISSEVPQNLSASRPQDRQFILSSKKLLLSDSGFYLCAWSVPFWGGDSNQPQHFGDGTRLSIL.

The genes are TRBV28 and TRBJ1-1; D is unclear. Germline CDR1 MDHEN, CDR2 SYDVKM. With 6 bases removed from V and 1 base from J, the gap between germline ends came to 15 bases. This CDR3 region has 15 residues. CDR3 residues: CASRTPEPKNTEAFF. For the CDR3, the DNA is TGTGCCAGCAGGACCCCGGAACCTAAGAACACTGAAGCTTTCTTT.

The CDR3 DNA reads TGTGCCAGCAGCTTAGCGTGGAGACAGGGCAATGAGCAGTTCTTC. Protein: CASSLAWRQGNEQFF. V and J are TRBV7-9 and TRBJ2-1; 7 positions match TRBD1. Trimming took 0 bases from V and 6 from J; bases not matched to a gene: 5. CDR3 size: 15 residues. Germline-derived CDR1 and CDR2 are SEHNR and FQNEAQ (reference sequence).

The chain employs TRBV6-5 and TRBJ1-5; 9 bases are shared with TRBD1. V lost 5 bases to trimming and J lost 3 bases; unmatched junction nucleotides: 2. The CDR3 extends over 14 amino acids. CDR1 is MNHEY, CDR2 SVGAGI, per germline. The CDR3 protein is CASSGTGNNQPQHF. The CDR3 region has the DNA TGTGCCAGCAGTGGGACAGGGAACAATCAGCCCCAGCATTTT.

The chain joins TRBV5-1 to TRBJ1-1; maybe TRBD1 (5 bases). The V end lost 2 bases, the J end lost 1 base, and 6 bases lay between the germline ends. Germline V gene lookup returns CDR1 SGHRS and CDR2 YFSETQ. CDR3 length equals 13 residues. The CDR3 DNA reads as TGCGCCAGCAGCTTCGACAGGAACACTGAAGCTTTCTTT. Translating it yields CASSFDRNTEAFF. The complete variable domain, with remaining parts taken from reference TRBV5-1 and TRBJ1-1, reads KAGVTQTPRYLIKTRGQQVTLSCSPISGHRSVSWYQQTPGQGLQFLFEYFSETQRNKGNFPGRFSGRQFSNSRSEMNVSTLELGDSALYLCASSFDRNTEAFFGQGTRLTVV.

This chain uses TRBV20-1 with TRBJ2-7, with D perhaps TRBD1 (5 bases). Germline V gene data show CDR1 as DFQATT and CDR2 as SNEGSKA (reference sequence). Trimming took off 0 bases at V and 5 bases at J, with 5 bases between the two ends. The CDR3 has 11 amino acids. The DNA of the CDR3 is TGCAGTGCTAGAGAAGGGGACGAGCAGTACTTC. It codes for CSAREGDEQYF.

This clone was counted once. The rearrangement uses TRBV27 and TRBJ1-4, with 9 bases fitting TRBD1. CDR3 length equals 17 residues. With V trimmed by 5 bases and J by 0 bases, 7 bases remained unmatched. In germline, CDR1 is MNHEY, CDR2 SMNVEV (reference sequence). CDR3 amino acids: CASSLGTGIATNEKLFF. The CDR3 nucleotides read TGTGCCAGCAGTCTAGGGACAGGGATAGCAACTAATGAAAAACTGTTTTTT. Looking up the rest from reference TRBV27 and TRBJ1-4 gives the full variable domain: EAQVTQNPRYLITVTGKKLTVTCSQNMNHEYMSWYRQDPGLGLRQIYYSMNVEVTDKGDVPEGYKVSRKEKRNFPLILESPSPNQTSLYFCASSLGTGIATNEKLFFGSGTQLSVL.

The chain joins TRBV30 to TRBJ1-5; a possible D gene is TRBD1 (5 bases). The CDR3 totals 13 residues. The germline V gene encodes CDR1 GTSNPN and CDR2 SVGIG (reference sequence). The germline V and J ends were trimmed by 1 base and 3 bases, with 7 bases remaining between them. This CDR3 reads CAWSGGDNQPQHF. The DNA for the CDR3 is TGTGCCTGGAGTGGAGGGGACAATCAGCCCCAGCATTTT.

The rearrangement joins TRBV28 to TRBJ1-2; D unclear. Germline V gene sequence: CDR1 MDHEN, CDR2 SYDVKM. The CDR3 runs 14 residues. Trimming took 3 bases from V and 9 from J, leaving 17 bases between them. The CDR3 reads CASSFRVPSFRYTF. As DNA, the CDR3 is TGTGCCAGCAGTTTTAGGGTCCCCTCCTTTCGCTACACCTTC.

The gene calls are TRBV6-5 and TRBJ1-1; D remains ambiguous. The length of the CDR3 is 14 residues. The germline CDR1 and CDR2 sequences are MNHEY and SVGAGI. The ends were cut back, 2 bases at V and 7 bases at J, with 14 bases in the middle. CDR3 nucleotide sequence: TGTGCCAGCAGTTACGCCCCGTGGGCAGGTGAAGCTTTCTTT. It translates to CASSYAPWAGEAFF.

In this sample, this clone turned up a few times. The chain couples TRBV30 to TRBJ2-6, with D possibly matching TRBD1 (5 bases). The germline V gene encodes CDR1 GTSNPN and CDR2 SVGIG (reference sequence). This CDR3 has 18 amino acids. Trimming cost V 3 bases and J 0 bases, with 18 bases left between them. CDR3 sequence: CAWSSKGSDLSGANVLTF. In DNA form, the CDR3 reads TGTGCCTGGAGCTCGAAGGGGTCCGACCTCTCTGGGGCCAACGTCCTGACTTTC.

CDR3 sequence reads: CASSQQLAEGANEQFF. The CDR3 DNA follows: TGTGCCAGCAGTCAGCAACTAGCGGAAGGGGCCAATGAGCAGTTCTTC. This chain links TRBV2 with TRBJ2-1; 8 bases are shared with TRBD2. Germline CDR1 SNHLY, CDR2 FYNNEI. The CDR3 loop spans 16 amino acids. With V trimmed by 5 bases and J by 6 bases, 12 bases remained unmatched.

V usage is TRBV30 and J usage is TRBJ2-4; weak D call: TRBD2 (6 bases). The germline V gene has CDR1 GTSNPN and CDR2 SVGIG (reference sequence). The CDR3 loop spans 17 amino acids. V lost 2 bases and J lost 4, with 21 bases in between. DNA for the CDR3: TGTGCCTGGAGTCCACGCTTGGGTAGCGGAGTTAAAAACATTCAGTACTTC. Protein sequence: CAWSPRLGSGVKNIQYF.

The chain uses TRBV2 and TRBJ2-2; D is tentatively TRBD1 or TRBD2 (6 bases each). V lost 6 bases to trimming and J lost 1 base, with 9 bases between them. Germline lookup yields CDR1 SNHLY and CDR2 FYNNEI. The CDR3 has 14 amino acids. CDR3 DNA sequence: TGTGCCAGCAGGGGGGGACAGAACACCGGGGAGCTGTTTTTT. This translates into CASRGGQNTGELFF.

The rearrangement uses TRBV4-1 and TRBJ1-4; D remains unclear. Trimming removed 0 bases at V and 4 bases at J, with 15 bases between. The V gene's germline CDR1 is MGHRA and CDR2 YSYEKL. This CDR3 comprises 17 residues. DNA of the CDR3: TGCGCCAGCAGCCAAGAAAGTGACGGACTTTATAATGAAAAACTGTTTTTT. Translating gives CASSQESDGLYNEKLFF.